Listed below are T cell receptor beta chains from one sample, sequenced in a study of T cells in Graves' hyperthyroidism and ophthalmopathy. TCRdb re-called the multiplex PCR reads through MiXCR, storing one row per CDR3 protein. The sample includes 600,000 to 700,000 distinct CDR3 sequences, 45% seen only once; the top ten take approximately 7.2%. Sequencing used peripheral blood or thyroid tissue (not recorded which). These receptors were obtained from an adult man with Graves' disease, either hyperthyroidism or ophthalmopathy (not recorded which). Each CDR3 is given without its conserved first and last residue.

CDR3 protein,V gene,J gene
SAPDRFDTEAF,TRBV29-1,TRBJ1-1
ASSTTSRDGEQY,TRBV7-9,TRBJ2-7
ASSLPGPAYEQY,TRBV25-1,TRBJ2-7
ASSLGGDEHRAYEQY,TRBV7-9,TRBJ2-7
SAPTGGLSYEQY,TRBV20-1,TRBJ2-7
SASRGGDTIY,TRBV20-1,TRBJ1-3
ASSPDTLSGNTIY,TRBV5-1,TRBJ1-3
ASTDPSANEKLF,TRBV2,TRBJ1-4
SVEDRRTSTGELF,TRBV29-1,TRBJ2-2
ASSTGISNTEAF,TRBV19,TRBJ1-1
ASSPAGEFEKLF,TRBV7-9,TRBJ1-4
SARGTGDNQPQH,TRBV20-1,TRBJ1-5
AICSALRDRATYEQY,TRBV2,TRBJ2-7
AISDTSGSNQETQY,TRBV10-3,TRBJ2-5
ASSPNKSSYNSPLH,TRBV19,TRBJ1-6
ASSEQGADQPQH,TRBV7-9,TRBJ1-5
ASSLYGPAGGDTGELF,TRBV5-1,TRBJ2-2
AISVGSNYEQY,TRBV3-1,TRBJ2-7
ASSGDNSNQPQH,TRBV2,TRBJ1-5
ASSHPGQQETQY,TRBV3-1,TRBJ2-5
AISGSLSYEQY,TRBV10-3,TRBJ2-7
ASSVATGAGRNGYT,TRBV9,TRBJ1-2
SARAWGFEQY,TRBV20-1,TRBJ2-7
ASSEHVGRDGYT,TRBV7-3,TRBJ1-2
ASSQETLSYEQY,TRBV13,TRBJ2-7
ASSEGQGRYGYT,TRBV5-4,TRBJ1-2
ASRVQDLSGSTIY,TRBV19,TRBJ1-3
SARDSVAGRGTQY,TRBV20-1,TRBJ2-5
ASRPWDRGYEQY,TRBV11-2,TRBJ2-7
ASSEYQGGGNYGYT,TRBV25-1,TRBJ1-2
ASSQDFWQGGKGTEAF,TRBV24-1,TRBJ1-1
ASSLEGKGQETQY,TRBV5-8,TRBJ2-5
ASRGVDDRWYGYT,TRBV2,TRBJ1-2
ASQGGSLGELF,TRBV2,TRBJ2-2
ATSRVGHNTEAF,TRBV15,TRBJ1-1
ASSYSRQGTMNTEAF,TRBV12-3/TRBV12-4,TRBJ1-1
ASSSRTGGLANTGELF,TRBV7-6,TRBJ2-2
ASSLAAGDGYT,TRBV5-1,TRBJ1-2
SARPPRENTEAF,TRBV20-1,TRBJ1-1
AISASGPNTGELF,TRBV10-3,TRBJ2-2
AISGDSGSYEQY,TRBV10-3,TRBJ2-7
SVQAGAWEQY,TRBV29-1,TRBJ2-7
AWSVLQRETQY,TRBV7-6,TRBJ2-5